The 9 T cell receptor beta chains below all came from one sample that was sequenced in a study of T-cell reconstitution after alpha-beta-depleted transplantation in children. Molecular barcoding with unique molecular identifiers was used for the TCRbeta library. A single record per CDR3 protein comes from TCRdb applying MiXCR to the PCR reads. This table has about 360,000 distinct CDR3 sequences, approximately 12% appearing once. The source was PBMCs, collected from the stem cell graft. Receptors originate from a human donor who donated a stem cell graft to a child with Fanconi anemia.

This clonotype showed up just a few times. The V gene is TRBV6-2 or TRBV6-3, the J gene TRBJ2-2; D is ambiguous. The CDR3 extends over 14 amino acids. The ends were cut back, 4 bases at V and 4 bases at J, with 10 bases in the middle. The V gene's germline CDR1 is MNHEY and CDR2 SVGEGT. CDR3 nucleotides: TGTGCCAGCAGTTTCTCCCTCGCCACCGGGGAGCTGTTTTTT. Translating gives CASSFSLATGELFF.

The chain employs TRBV5-1 and TRBJ2-5; D gene ambiguous. V gave up 4 bases and J gave up 5 bases, with 15 bases separating them. The CDR3 has 14 residues. From germline, CDR1 is SGHRS and CDR2 YFSETQ. The CDR3 sequence is CASSEWTPQETQYF. For the CDR3, the DNA is TGCGCCAGCAGCGAATGGACGCCTCAGGAGACCCAGTACTTC.

The V gene is TRBV29-1, the J gene TRBJ2-5; 7 nucleotides agree with TRBD1. Germline loops: CDR1 SQVTM, CDR2 ANQGSEA. There are 13 residues in the CDR3. The junction had 10 bases not matched to a gene; V was cut back by 7 bases and J by 5 bases. In DNA form, the CDR3 reads TGCAGCGGGGGGAGACAGGGTGGGGAGACCCAGTACTTC. It translates to CSGGRQGGETQYF.

This clonotype was counted a few times. The chain couples TRBV29-1 to TRBJ2-1; 11 positions agree with TRBD2. This CDR3 has 15 amino acids. Germline CDR1 and CDR2: SQVTM and ANQGSEA. The J segment lost 6 bases and the V segment lost 6 bases, leaving 10 bases of the junction unmatched. The CDR3 is CSVNTGTSGFNEQFF. For the CDR3, the DNA is TGCAGCGTGAATACCGGGACTAGCGGCTTCAATGAGCAGTTCTTC.

This clonotype was picked up many times. This chain connects TRBV20-1 to TRBJ2-3; unclear D gene. CDR1 and CDR2 (germline): DFQATT, SNEGSKA (reference sequence). V lost 3 bases and J 2 bases, leaving 9 bases between the germline ends. This CDR3 is 13 amino acids long. CDR3 sequence: CSASNRHTDTQYF. The CDR3 DNA reads as TGCAGTGCTAGTAACAGACACACAGATACGCAGTATTTT.

This clonotype was found a few times. The CDR3 coding sequence is TGTGCCAGCAGTGGACAGCTTTCCAGCTCCTATAATTCACCCCTCCACTTT. Its translation is CASSGQLSSSYNSPLHF. The genes are TRBV25-1 and TRBJ1-6, with a weak D call TRBD1 (5 bases). The CDR3 is 17 amino acids. Germline-derived CDR1 and CDR2 are MGHDK and SYGVNS. The V end was cut by 4 bases, the J end by 0 bases, with 13 bases between.

The V gene is TRBV6-1, the J gene TRBJ1-5; D possibly corresponds to TRBD1 (6 bases). V gave up 7 bases and J gave up 4 bases, with 11 bases separating them. This CDR3 comprises 13 residues. The germline V gene has CDR1 MNHNS and CDR2 SASEGT. In DNA form, the CDR3 reads TGTGCCAGCACGGGACACCCTAATCAGCCCCAGCATTTT. Protein product: CASTGHPNQPQHF.

This clonotype was detected only a few times. The chain combines TRBV20-1 with TRBJ2-3; D remains unclear. Germline CDR1 reads DFQATT; CDR2 reads SNEGSKA (reference sequence). V lost 5 bases and J lost 2, with 23 bases in between. The CDR3 has 17 amino acids. The DNA for the CDR3 is TGCAGTGCTCTCGTGCCGATCCGAACCGCCTACACAGATACGCAGTATTTT. Translated, it gives CSALVPIRTAYTDTQYF.

The chain uses TRBV29-1 and TRBJ1-2; D might be TRBD1 (6 bases). Germline-derived CDR1 and CDR2 are SQVTM and ANQGSEA. With 3 bases removed from V and 3 bases from J, the gap between germline ends came to 14 bases. This CDR3 is built from 14 residues. In nucleotides, the CDR3 is TGCAGCGTTGAGGAAGATTACAGGGACTATGGCTACACCTTC. This gives the protein CSVEEDYRDYGYTF.